This T cell receptor (beta chain) appears in the sequencing data of a study of spatial heterogeneity in lung cancer. The overall study: Each unique TCR and UMI combination was seen more than ten times on average in raw reads.

The time point: sample taken at primary tumor resection. In each case, whole RNA from tumor, nontumor lung or frozen PBMC was sequenced unsorted. The donor group consisted of over 60 patients who had untreated, early-stage non-small cell lung cancer. This clonotype was observed at least ten times. There are 15 residues in the CDR3. Germline CDR1 SGHRS, CDR2 YFSETQ. V was pared by 6 bases and J by 5 bases, with 8 bases of the junction left unmatched. TCRdb itself ran the 5' RACE reads through MiXCR, one entry per CDR3 protein. The table records some 64,000 distinct CDR3 sequences, 8.4% of them present only once.

This TCR derives from a female donor with early-stage non-small cell lung cancer. The material was PBMCs, obtained at surgery. The chain couples TRBV5-1 to TRBJ1-5; TRBD1 matches 10 bases. The CDR3 DNA is TGCGCCAGCAACCCAGGGACAGGGGAGGATCAGCCCCAGCATTTT. Its translation is CASNPGTGEDQPQHF.